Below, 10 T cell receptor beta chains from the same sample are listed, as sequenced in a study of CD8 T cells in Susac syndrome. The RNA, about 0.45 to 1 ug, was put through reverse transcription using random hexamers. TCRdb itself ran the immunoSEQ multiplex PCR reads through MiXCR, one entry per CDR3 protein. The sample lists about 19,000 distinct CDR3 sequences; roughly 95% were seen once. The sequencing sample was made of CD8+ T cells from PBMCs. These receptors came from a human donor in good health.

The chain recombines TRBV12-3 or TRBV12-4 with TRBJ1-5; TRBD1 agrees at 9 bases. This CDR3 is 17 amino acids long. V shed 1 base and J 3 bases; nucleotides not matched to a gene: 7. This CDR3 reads CASSLGQGDSTNQPQHF. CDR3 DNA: TGTGCCAGCAGTTTAGGACAGGGGGACAGCACCAATCAGCCCCAGCATTTT.

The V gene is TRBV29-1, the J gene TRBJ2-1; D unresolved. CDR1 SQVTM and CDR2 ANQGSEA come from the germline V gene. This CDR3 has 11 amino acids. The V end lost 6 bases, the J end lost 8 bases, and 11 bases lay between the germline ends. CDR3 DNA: TGCAGCGTCCTGGTCTCCGATGAGCAGTTCTTC. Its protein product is CSVLVSDEQFF.

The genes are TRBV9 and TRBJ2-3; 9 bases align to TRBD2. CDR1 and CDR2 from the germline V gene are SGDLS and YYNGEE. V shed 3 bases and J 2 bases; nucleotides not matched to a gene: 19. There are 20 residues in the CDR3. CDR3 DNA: TGTGCCAGCAGCGCCGAGATAATCCCGGGACTAGCAGAAGCCACAGATACGCAGTATTTT. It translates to CASSAEIIPGLAEATDTQYF.

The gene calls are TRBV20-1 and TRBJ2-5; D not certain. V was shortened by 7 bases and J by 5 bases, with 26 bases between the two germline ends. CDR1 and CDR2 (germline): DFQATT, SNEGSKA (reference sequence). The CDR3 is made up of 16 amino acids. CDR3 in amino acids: CSVYDRVILDGETQYF. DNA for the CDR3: TGCAGTGTATATGACCGTGTAATCTTAGACGGGGAGACCCAGTACTTC.

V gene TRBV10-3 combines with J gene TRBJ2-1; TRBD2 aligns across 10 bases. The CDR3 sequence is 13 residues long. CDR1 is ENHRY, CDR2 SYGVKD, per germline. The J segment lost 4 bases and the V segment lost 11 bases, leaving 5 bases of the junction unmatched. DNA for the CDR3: TGTGCCGCCCGTAGCGGGGGGTACAATGAGCAGTTCTTC. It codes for CAARSGGYNEQFF.

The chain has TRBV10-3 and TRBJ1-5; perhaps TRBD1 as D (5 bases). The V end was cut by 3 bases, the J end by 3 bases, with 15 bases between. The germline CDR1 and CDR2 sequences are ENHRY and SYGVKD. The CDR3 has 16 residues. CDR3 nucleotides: TGTGCCATCAGTGAACGGGCGGGGGACCCCAATCAGCCCCAGCATTTT. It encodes CAISERAGDPNQPQHF.

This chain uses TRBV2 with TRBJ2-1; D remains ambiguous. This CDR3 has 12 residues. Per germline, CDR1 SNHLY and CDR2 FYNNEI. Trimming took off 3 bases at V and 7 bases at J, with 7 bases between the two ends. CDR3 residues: CASSEHKNEQFF. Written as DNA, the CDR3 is TGTGCCAGCAGTGAGCATAAGAATGAGCAGTTCTTC.

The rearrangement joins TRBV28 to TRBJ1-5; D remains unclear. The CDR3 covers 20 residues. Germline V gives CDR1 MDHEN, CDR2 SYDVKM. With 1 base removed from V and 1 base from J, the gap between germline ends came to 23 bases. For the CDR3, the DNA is TGTGCCAGCAGTTTATTTCGTCACCGAGGGCTCGGGAGGAGCAATCAGCCCCAGCATTTT. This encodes CASSLFRHRGLGRSNQPQHF.

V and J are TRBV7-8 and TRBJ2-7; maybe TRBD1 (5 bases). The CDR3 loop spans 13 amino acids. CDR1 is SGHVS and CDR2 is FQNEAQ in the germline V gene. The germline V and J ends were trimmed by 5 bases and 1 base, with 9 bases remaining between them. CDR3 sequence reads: CASSTDRSYEQYF. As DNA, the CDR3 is TGTGCCAGCAGCACTGACAGATCCTACGAGCAGTACTTC.

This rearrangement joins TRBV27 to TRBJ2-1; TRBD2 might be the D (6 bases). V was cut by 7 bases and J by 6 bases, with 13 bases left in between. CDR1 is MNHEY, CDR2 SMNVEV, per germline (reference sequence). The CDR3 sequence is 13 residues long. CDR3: CASTTTSGNEQFF. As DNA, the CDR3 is TGTGCCAGCACCACGACTAGTGGCAATGAGCAGTTCTTC.